Given below is one TCR beta chain in context. What this receptor recognizes is not known. Per-nucleotide qualities are absent, and no much larger clonotype sits a single base away. This specimen belongs to a study of technical replicates of blood from several donors (dated by TCRdb to about 2017). Library preparation used the immunoSEQ multiplex PCR assay. TCRdb holds this immuneACCESS table with in-frame rearrangements only. Some clones are missing; in checked studies, unresolved V genes explain under half, and the rest has no known cause. Present in this sample are about 82,000 clones, approximately 96% of which were seen just once. In total, the top ten clones hold around 0.38% of the sample. Including cysteine and phenylalanine, the CDR3 has 16 amino acids. The read is trimmed to its CDR3 DNA, 48 bases read in frame from base 1. Trimming accounts for 0 bases at V and 3 bases at J, while the number of junction bases matched to no gene is 4. The germline V gene yields LGHNA for CDR1 and YNFKEQ for CDR2.

Sample: T cells isolated from PBMCs. This sequence uses TRBV4-2 and TRBJ2-2, and 7 junctional nucleotides match TRBD2. The sequence was obtained from a human donor in good health. The CDR3 region reads CASSQEGTSDTGELFF. DNA sequence: TGTGCCAGCAGCCAAGAGGGCACTAGCGACACCGGGGAGCTGTTTTTT.